The next 16 T cell receptor beta chains were all read from a single sample in a study of T-cell memory formation after mild COVID-19. TCRdb used MiXCR to reprocess the 5' RACE reads, holding one entry per CDR3 protein. The table lists approximately 170,000 distinct CDR3 sequences, approximately 13% of them singletons. Sequences were obtained from PBMCs or a T cell subset sorted from them (not recorded which). These TCRs come from a man aged 18 to 29 who had mild COVID-19 (a few samples of this study predate the infection). Cell type and time point are not known.

The chain employs TRBV27 and TRBJ1-2, with a possible D match to TRBD1 (6 bases). V lost 5 bases, J lost 5 bases, and 12 bases lay in between. The V gene's germline CDR1 is MNHEY and CDR2 SMNVEV (reference sequence). CDR3 size: 13 residues. CDR3 DNA sequence: TGTGCCAGCAGTGCCGCGGACAGATATGGCTACACCTTC. Translation gives CASSAADRYGYTF.

On this clonotype: The junction shows a germline mismatch at one end, possibly a read error. The CDR3 protein is CDSRLRGAPDTQYF. CDR3 coding DNA: TGTGACAGCCGTTTACGGGGGGCCCCAGATACGCAGTATTTT. The rearrangement joins TRBV2 to TRBJ2-3; TRBD2 might be the D (7 bases). The CDR3 contains 14 residues. Germline V lookup: CDR1 SNHLY, CDR2 FYNNEI.

This clonotype was counted between two and nine times. The V call is TRBV6-5, the J call TRBJ1-2; no definite D call. V was clipped by 7 bases and J by 5 bases, with 23 bases between them. Germline V gene data show CDR1 as MNHEY and CDR2 as SVGAGI. The CDR3 contains 16 residues. This chain's CDR3 is CASTPRGEGRLYGYTF. The CDR3 DNA sequence: TGTGCCAGCACACCCCGAGGAGAGGGCAGACTGTATGGCTACACCTTC.

The V gene is TRBV3-1, the J gene TRBJ2-1; 8 bases line up with TRBD2. The CDR3 is 14 residues long. Germline lookup yields CDR1 LGHDT and CDR2 YNNKEL (reference sequence). The ends lost 4 bases at V and 4 bases at J; junction bases unmatched: 3. As DNA, the CDR3 is TGTGCCAGCAGCCGAGTAGCGGGGTACAATGAGCAGTTCTTC. It codes for CASSRVAGYNEQFF.

CDR3 loop: CASSSPGASDGRFGYTF. As DNA, the CDR3 is TGTGCCAGCAGTTCCCCCGGGGCCTCGGACGGGAGATTTGGCTACACCTTC. The chain combines TRBV28 with TRBJ1-2, with D perhaps matching TRBD1 (5 bases). CDR1 and CDR2 from the germline V gene are MDHEN and SYDVKM. This CDR3 is built from 17 residues. V gave up 4 bases and J gave up 7 bases, with 25 bases separating them.

The genes are TRBV9 and TRBJ2-3; 9 bases map to TRBD2. Germline values: CDR1 SGDLS, CDR2 YYNGEE. The V and J ends lost 2 bases and 4 bases, in that order; junction bases with no gene match: 8. The CDR3 totals 16 residues. The CDR3: CASSVFSGGRADTQYF. In nucleotides, the CDR3 is TGTGCCAGCAGCGTCTTTAGCGGGGGAAGGGCAGATACGCAGTATTTT.

The V and J genes are TRBV20-1 and TRBJ2-7; D might be TRBD2 (6 bases). V was cut by 5 bases and J by 6 bases, with 20 bases left in between. The germline V gene encodes CDR1 DFQATT and CDR2 SNEGSKA (reference sequence). The CDR3 contains 14 residues. For the CDR3, the DNA is TGCAGTGCTGCCGAGGTTGGAGGGGCGATCGAGCAGTACTTC. Protein: CSAAEVGGAIEQYF.

This clonotype was recorded many times. V and J are TRBV3-1 and TRBJ2-5, with 10 bases identical to TRBD1. The germline V gene encodes CDR1 LGHDT and CDR2 YNNKEL (reference sequence). J lost 4 bases, V lost 6 bases, and 11 bases had no gene match. The CDR3 runs to 16 residues. The DNA of the CDR3 is TGTGCCAGCAGTCGGTTTGGACAGGGGGAAGGAGAGACCCAGTACTTC. Amino acids: CASSRFGQGEGETQYF.

The chain links TRBV28 to TRBJ2-3, with D uncertain. V lost 3 bases, J lost 0 bases, and 16 bases lay in between. The CDR3 consists of 17 residues. Germline CDR1 and CDR2: MDHEN and SYDVKM. CDR3 coding DNA: TGTGCCAGCAGTTTCTTCTCTCCACTTGCTAGCACAGATACGCAGTATTTT. This translates into CASSFFSPLASTDTQYF.

The rearrangement links TRBV28 to TRBJ2-7; TRBD1 is a possible D gene (6 bases). The CDR3 contains 13 residues. The ends were cut back, 6 bases at V and 5 bases at J, with 14 bases in the middle. Germline V gene data show CDR1 as MDHEN and CDR2 as SYDVKM. The CDR3 DNA sequence: TGTGCCAGCAGCCCCCCAGGGGTTAACGAGCAGTACGTC. This translates into CASSPPGVNEQYV.

In its sample, this clonotype was seen a few times. The rearrangement links TRBV4-2 to TRBJ1-1, with D unclear. The germline V gene has CDR1 LGHNA and CDR2 YNFKEQ. The V and J ends lost 0 bases and 1 base respectively, with 9 bases between them. CDR3 length: 15 residues. The CDR3 nucleotides are TGTGCCAGCAGCCAAGATGACGGGAAGAACACTGAAGCTTTCTTT. Amino acid sequence: CASSQDDGKNTEAFF.

A few counts support this clonotype. The gene calls are TRBV5-5 and TRBJ1-1; 8 bases align to TRBD1. The CDR3 consists of 17 residues. Germline assignment: CDR1 SGHKS and CDR2 YYEKEE (reference sequence). V shed 3 bases, J shed 5 bases, and the junction held 15 bases outside the gene matches. CDR3 protein: CASSSIRQGSVRTEAFF. CDR3 sequence (DNA): TGTGCCAGCAGCTCGATCCGACAGGGGAGTGTGAGGACTGAAGCTTTCTTT.

The V and J genes are TRBV4-3 and TRBJ2-3; D uncertain. The germline V gene encodes CDR1 LGHNA and CDR2 YSLEER. This CDR3 comprises 13 residues. Trimming pared 0 bases from V and 4 bases from J, leaving 5 bases between. CDR3 DNA sequence: TGCGCCAGCAGCCAAGATCCAGCAGATACGCAGTATTTT. As protein: CASSQDPADTQYF.

The J gene is TRBJ2-3, the V gene TRBV5-6; no clear D gene. In germline, CDR1 is SGHDT, CDR2 YYEEEE. Trimming stripped 1 base from V and 6 bases from J, with 9 bases between. There are 13 residues in the CDR3. CDR3 in DNA: TGTGCCAGCAGCTTGAACATTCTTGATACGCAGTATTTT. Translating it yields CASSLNILDTQYF.

This clonotype was observed a few times. V and J are TRBV28 and TRBJ2-5; TRBD2 might be the D (5 bases). CDR1 and CDR2 (germline): MDHEN, SYDVKM. V was trimmed by 7 bases and J by 2 bases, leaving 14 bases between them. The CDR3 is made up of 14 amino acids. Here the CDR3 DNA reads TGTGCCAGCAATTCTGCGGGCCTACAAGAGACCCAGTACTTC. This sequence encodes CASNSAGLQETQYF.

The chain joins TRBV5-6 to TRBJ2-7, with TRBD2 as a possible D gene (5 bases). V was cut by 4 bases and J by 9 bases, with 14 bases left in between. The V gene's germline CDR1 is SGHDT and CDR2 YYEEEE. The CDR3 covers 12 residues. The CDR3 region has the DNA TGTGCCAGCAGCACGGACGGGATTCGGCAGTACTTC. This translates into CASSTDGIRQYF.